This T cell receptor beta chain was found in a study of OX40 agonist ivuxolimab in advanced cancers. Study information: Partial responses, seen in three patients, involved one hepatocellular carcinoma and two cutaneous melanomas. Study-wide results and caveats: At 0.1 to 3.0 mg/kg, CD4+ and CD8+ blood T cells expanded clonally by week 6. On average, CD8+ T cells showed a greater number of expanded clones than CD4+.

The method was immunoSEQ multiplex PCR; TCRdb's version includes in-frame clones alone and lacks a portion of them. Among some 77,000 clones listed, approximately 85% were seen once. Trimming shortened V by 5 bases and J by 0 bases, and 7 bases separated the two germline ends. Germline-derived CDR1 and CDR2 are MNHNY and SVGAGI (reference sequence). The CDR3 extends over 13 amino acids. This clone was detected once. The antigen remains unidentified. The origin of this receptor is an adult with an advanced solid tumor such as melanoma, head and neck, liver or kidney cancer. The gene calls are TRBV6-6 and TRBJ1-1; TRBD1 is a possible D gene (6 bases). Sequencing used CD4+ or CD8+ T cells sorted from blood, obtained in a trial of the OX40 agonist ivuxolimab. CDR3 in amino acids: CASSGDMNTEAFF. CDR3 nucleotides: TGTGCCAGCAGTGGGGACATGAACACTGAAGCTTTCTTT.